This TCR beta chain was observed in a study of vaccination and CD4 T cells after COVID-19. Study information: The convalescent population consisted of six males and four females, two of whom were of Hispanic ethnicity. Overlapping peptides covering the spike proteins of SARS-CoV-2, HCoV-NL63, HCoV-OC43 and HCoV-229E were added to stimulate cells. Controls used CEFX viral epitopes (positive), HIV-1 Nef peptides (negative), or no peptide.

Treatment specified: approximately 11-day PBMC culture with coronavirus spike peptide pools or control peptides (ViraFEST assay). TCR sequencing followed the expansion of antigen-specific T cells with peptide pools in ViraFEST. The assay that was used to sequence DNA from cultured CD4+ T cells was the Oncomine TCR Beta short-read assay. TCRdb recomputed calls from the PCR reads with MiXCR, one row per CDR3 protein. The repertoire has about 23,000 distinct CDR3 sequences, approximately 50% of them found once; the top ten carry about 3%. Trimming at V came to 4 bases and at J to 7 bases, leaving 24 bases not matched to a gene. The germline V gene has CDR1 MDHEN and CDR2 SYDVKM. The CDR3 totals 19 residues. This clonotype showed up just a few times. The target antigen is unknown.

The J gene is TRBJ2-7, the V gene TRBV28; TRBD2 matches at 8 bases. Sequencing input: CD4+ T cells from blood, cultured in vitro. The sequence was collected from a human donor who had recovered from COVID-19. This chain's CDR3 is CASSSSPGLGSALDQEQYF. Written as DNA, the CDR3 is TGTGCCAGCAGTTCCTCGCCGGGACTAGGATCCGCCCTCGACCAAGAGCAGTACTTC.